The 4 T cell receptor beta chains presented below share a single source sample, sequenced in a study of blood T cell repertoires in COVID-19. This table comes from immunoSEQ multiplex PCR, and its TCRdb copy is limited to in-frame clones, with some not included. The data show roughly 310,000 clones, with under 90% seen just once and less than 3.5% held by the top ten. Sequenced sample: peripheral blood. Receptors were obtained from a woman aged 25-40 years with COVID-19, enrolled during active disease.

In DNA form, the CDR3 reads TGTGCCAGTAGAGGCGGGAGGGCCACAGATACGCAGTATTTT. Translation gives CASRGGRATDTQYF. The V gene is TRBV19, the J gene TRBJ2-3; 9 bases line up with TRBD2. CDR1 and CDR2 (germline): LNHDA, SQIVND (reference sequence). The CDR3 runs to 14 residues. V trimming: 6 bases; J trimming: 2 bases; junction bases outside the gene matches: 3.

This clone appeared a few times. This sequence joins TRBV24-1 and TRBJ2-2; TRBD1 aligns across 8 bases. J lost 6 bases, V lost 4 bases, and 6 bases had no gene match. Per germline, CDR1 KGHDR and CDR2 SFDVKD. The CDR3 has 15 residues. CDR3 amino acids: CATSDLTGGAGELFF. In nucleotides, the CDR3 is TGTGCCACCAGTGACCTTACAGGGGGAGCCGGGGAGCTGTTTTTT.

The V call is TRBV11-2, the J call TRBJ2-1; TRBD2 might be the D (5 bases). The CDR3 length is 15 residues. Trimming pared 5 bases from V and 6 bases from J, leaving 17 bases between. Germline V lookup: CDR1 SGHAT, CDR2 FQNNGV. CDR3 amino acids: CASSPTTTKANEQFF. CDR3 nucleotide sequence: TGTGCCAGCAGCCCGACTACGACTAAGGCCAATGAGCAGTTCTTC.

The CDR3 region is CASSYSPRLAGGQGYNEQFF. CDR3 in DNA: TGTGCCAGCAGTTATTCCCCTCGACTAGCGGGAGGCCAGGGCTACAATGAGCAGTTCTTC. The chain carries TRBV6-2 or TRBV6-3 and TRBJ2-1, with TRBD2 identical over 13 bases. The CDR3 has 20 residues. Germline V lookup: CDR1 MNHEY, CDR2 SVGEGT. V lost 3 bases to trimming and J lost 3 bases; unmatched junction nucleotides: 14.